One and the same sample provided the 24 T cell receptor beta chains below, sequenced in a study of neurological immune-mediated disorders. As for time point: longitudinal time-point 3. Using its own MiXCR run on the 5' RACE reads, TCRdb lists one record per CDR3 protein. The table shows tens of thousands of distinct CDR3 sequences, with under 4.5% occurring only once. Sequencing was performed on PBMCs. The source of these receptors is a woman between 55 and 75 years old with multiple sclerosis.

This clonotype was detected many times. The chain has TRBV7-9 and TRBJ2-2, with 8 bases aligning to TRBD1. The germline V gene has CDR1 SEHNR and CDR2 FQNEAQ (reference sequence). CDR3 length: 14 amino acids. The J segment lost 6 bases and the V segment lost 5 bases, leaving 5 bases of the junction unmatched. The CDR3 sequence is CASSPRQGSGELFF. CDR3 DNA: TGTGCCAGCAGCCCTCGACAGGGGTCCGGGGAGCTGTTTTTT.

This clonotype was seen at least ten times. The chain combines TRBV7-2 with TRBJ2-1, with D possibly called TRBD1 or TRBD2 (6 bases each). The germline V gene encodes CDR1 SGHTA and CDR2 FQGNSA. The CDR3 consists of 14 residues. V lost 5 bases and J lost 4, with 12 bases in between. The CDR3 here is CASSPGADYNEQFF. In DNA, the CDR3 is TGTGCCAGCAGCCCGGGGGCAGATTACAATGAGCAGTTCTTC.

At least ten counts were recorded for this clonotype. V gene TRBV20-1 combines with J gene TRBJ2-3, with TRBD1 matching over 11 bases. Germline V gene sequence: CDR1 DFQATT, CDR2 SNEGSKA (reference sequence). The CDR3 totals 16 residues. CDR3 nucleotides: TGCAGGGGGAACCCCGGGACAGGGGGTTACACAGATACGCAGTATTTT. Translating gives CRGNPGTGGYTDTQYF.

This clonotype was recorded at least ten times. V and J are TRBV6-5 and TRBJ2-1, with TRBD2 matching 8 bases. The CDR3 length is 16 residues. After removal of 5 bases from V and 7 bases from J, the junction contained 13 bases not matched to a gene. Germline CDR1 is MNHEY and CDR2 is SVGAGI. The CDR3 reads CASSPILRGVGNEQFF. The CDR3 nucleotides read TGTGCCAGCAGTCCAATTTTGCGGGGGGTTGGGAATGAGCAGTTCTTC.

This clonotype was found many times. The chain has TRBV10-3 and TRBJ2-3; 11 bases agree with TRBD2. V was clipped by 8 bases and J by 0 bases; unmatched bases: 4. The CDR3 totals 15 residues. CDR1 and CDR2 (germline): ENHRY, SYGVKD. As DNA, the CDR3 is TGTGCCATCGGATCTAGCGGGGGGAGCACAGATACGCAGTATTTT. It codes for CAIGSSGGSTDTQYF.

This clonotype was observed many times. The gene calls are TRBV15 and TRBJ2-7; TRBD1 matches at 11 bases. Germline V CDR1 and CDR2: LNHNV, YYDKDF (reference sequence). V lost 6 bases to trimming and J lost 7 bases; unmatched junction nucleotides: 17. The CDR3 covers 17 residues. The CDR3 here is CATRTEKLGQGAREQYF. In DNA form, the CDR3 reads TGTGCCACCAGGACAGAGAAGCTAGGACAGGGGGCTCGGGAGCAGTACTTC. The full variable domain, rest sourced from reference TRBV15 and TRBJ2-7, is DAMVIQNPRYQVTQFGKPVTLSCSQTLNHNVMYWYQQKSSQAPKLLFHYYDKDFNNEADTPDNFQSRRPNTSFCFLDIRSPGLGDTAMYLCATRTEKLGQGAREQYFGPGTRLTVT.

For this clonotype: One base away lies a much larger clone, so this may be a sequencing read error. No conserved phenylalanine or tryptophan ends this CDR3, so it is likely a read error. The chain carries TRBV5-1 and TRBJ2-5, with a possible D match to TRBD2 (6 bases). CDR3 length: 15 amino acids. From germline, CDR1 is SGHRS and CDR2 YFSETQ. V lost 4 bases and J 2 bases, leaving 15 bases between the germline ends. The CDR3 is CASSQLASEQETQYC. CDR3 nucleotide sequence: TGCGCCAGCAGCCAACTAGCTTCGGAACAAGAGACCCAGTACTGC.

This clonotype was observed many times. The rearrangement links TRBV25-1 to TRBJ2-1; D gene uncertain. Trimming stripped 3 bases from V and 1 base from J, with 10 bases between. This CDR3 region has 15 residues. Germline V gene lookup returns CDR1 MGHDK and CDR2 SYGVNS. DNA for the CDR3: TGTGCCAGCAGTGACTGGGCCCTATCCTACAATGAGCAGTTCTTC. Protein: CASSDWALSYNEQFF.

As to this clonotype: This may arise from a read error, as a much more abundant clone is one base away. V gene TRBV6-5 combines with J gene TRBJ2-1; TRBD2 matches 8 bases. In germline, CDR1 is MNHEY, CDR2 SVGAGI. The CDR3 sequence is 16 residues long. The junction had 13 bases not matched to a gene; V was cut back by 6 bases and J by 6 bases. Here the CDR3 reads CASRLIAGNSVNEQFF. In DNA, the CDR3 is TGTGCCAGCAGACTGATAGCGGGGAATTCGGTCAATGAGCAGTTCTTC.

Ten or more counts support this clonotype. The chain recombines TRBV9 with TRBJ1-5; D gene ambiguous. Germline assignment: CDR1 SGDLS and CDR2 YYNGEE. The CDR3 is 15 amino acids. Trimming stripped 0 bases from V and 0 bases from J, with 7 bases between. Here the CDR3 DNA reads TGTGCCAGCAGCGTAGGAAGGACTAGCAATCAGCCCCAGCATTTT. It encodes CASSVGRTSNQPQHF.

This clonotype was counted ten times or more. The chain has TRBV7-2 and TRBJ1-4; 10 bases agree with TRBD1. Trimming at V came to 4 bases and at J to 7 bases, leaving 12 bases not matched to a gene. Germline lookup yields CDR1 SGHTA and CDR2 FQGNSA. CDR3 length: 17 amino acids. CDR3 amino acids: CASSSGTGVRGGEKLFF. CDR3 DNA: TGTGCCAGCAGCTCCGGGACAGGGGTTAGAGGCGGTGAAAAACTGTTTTTT.

This clonotype was detected many times. The chain carries TRBV6-1 and TRBJ1-2, with no clear D. This CDR3 contains 15 residues. Trimming cost V 1 base and J 4 bases, with 13 bases left between them. Germline V lookup: CDR1 MNHNS, CDR2 SASEGT. For the CDR3, the DNA is TGTGCCAGCAGTGAAGGTTCGGCTTTCTCCTATGGCTACACCTTC. It yields the protein CASSEGSAFSYGYTF.

This clonotype was seen a few times. A clone one base away is much larger, so this may be a read error. The gene calls are TRBV7-2 and TRBJ1-1; 8 nucleotides agree with TRBD1. Looked up from germline, CDR1 is SGHTA and CDR2 is FQGNSA. The CDR3 runs 14 residues. CDR3 DNA sequence: TGTGTCAGCAACTCGGACAGGGTGAACACTGAAGCTTTCTTT. It codes for CVSNSDRVNTEAFF.

Many counts were recorded for this clonotype. The chain carries TRBV20-1 and TRBJ1-2; TRBD1 agrees at 7 bases. Trimming cost V 2 bases and J 5 bases; bases outside gene matches: 8. CDR1 and CDR2 from the germline V gene are DFQATT and SNEGSKA (reference sequence). This CDR3 has 14 residues. The CDR3 protein is CSARPTGVGYGYTF. Here the CDR3 DNA reads TGCAGTGCTAGACCCACAGGGGTTGGGTATGGCTACACCTTC.

This clonotype was counted ten times or more. The chain is built from TRBV15 and TRBJ1-5; D gene unclear. Germline V gene sequence: CDR1 LNHNV, CDR2 YYDKDF (reference sequence). The ends were cut back, 5 bases at V and 1 base at J, with 15 bases in the middle. The CDR3 is made up of 16 amino acids. DNA of the CDR3: TGTGCCACCAGCGCCCGGCAGTTACTAAGCAATCAGCCCCAGCATTTT. The encoded protein is CATSARQLLSNQPQHF.

This clonotype was picked up many times. The chain recombines TRBV29-1 with TRBJ1-2; D is undetermined. This CDR3 is 13 amino acids long. In germline, CDR1 is SQVTM, CDR2 ANQGSEA. V dropped 4 bases and J dropped 4 bases, with 13 bases sitting between them. This chain's CDR3 is CSVGEDELYGYTF. In nucleotides, the CDR3 is TGCAGCGTTGGGGAGGACGAACTCTATGGCTACACCTTC.

At least ten counts were recorded for this clonotype. The gene calls are TRBV6-5 and TRBJ1-5; D not resolved. Germline V CDR1 and CDR2: MNHEY, SVGAGI. The length of the CDR3 is 14 residues. V shed 2 bases and J shed 2 bases, with 7 bases lying between them. The CDR3 loop is CASSYGQGNQPQHF. The CDR3 region has the DNA TGTGCCAGCAGTTACGGGCAGGGCAATCAGCCCCAGCATTTT.

This clonotype was picked up many times. This sequence joins TRBV29-1 and TRBJ2-2; tentatively, D is TRBD2 (6 bases). CDR1 is SQVTM and CDR2 is ANQGSEA in the germline V gene. The CDR3 has 14 residues. V was pared by 6 bases and J by 6 bases, with 17 bases between. The CDR3 DNA follows: TGCAGCGTAGGCGCGGGGCACCCCCCCGGGGAGCTGTTTTTT. It translates to CSVGAGHPPGELFF.

This clonotype has ten or more counts. This chain joins TRBV7-9 and TRBJ2-7; no firm D call. There are 12 residues in the CDR3. Trimming stripped 5 bases from V and 6 bases from J, with 11 bases between. Germline V gene lookup returns CDR1 SEHNR and CDR2 FQNEAQ (reference sequence). The DNA of the CDR3 is TGTGCCAGCAGCCGTGAAGGGTTCGAGCAGTACTTC. Translated: CASSREGFEQYF. Full variable domain (rest looked up from reference TRBV7-9 and TRBJ2-7): DTGVSQNPRHKITKRGQNVTFRCDPISEHNRLYWYRQTLGQGPEFLTYFQNEAQLEKSRLLSDRFSAERPKGSFSTLEIQRTEQGDSAMYLCASSREGFEQYFGPGTRLTVT.

This clonotype was found many times. This chain connects TRBV18 to TRBJ2-7; 7 bases agree with TRBD1. The CDR3 sequence is 15 residues long. V gave up 5 bases and J gave up 0 bases; unmatched junction bases: 7. From germline, CDR1 is KGHSH and CDR2 LQKENI. The CDR3 reads CASSSRSGGSYEQYF. Written as DNA, the CDR3 is TGTGCCAGCTCATCCCGGTCAGGGGGCTCCTACGAGCAGTACTTC. The whole variable domain, filled in from reference TRBV18 and TRBJ2-7, reads NAGVMQNPRHLVRRRGQEARLRCSPMKGHSHVYWYRQLPEEGLKFMVYLQKENIIDESGMPKERFSAEFPKEGPSILRIQQVVRGDSAAYFCASSSRSGGSYEQYFGPGTRLTVT.

This clonotype occurred many times. The genes are TRBV12-3 or TRBV12-4 and TRBJ1-3; D unclear. The CDR3 sequence is 15 residues long. The germline V and J ends were trimmed by 1 base and 4 bases, with 11 bases remaining between them. CDR3 region: CASSLGTLNGNTIYF. CDR3 coding DNA: TGTGCCAGCAGTTTAGGGACCTTGAACGGAAACACCATATATTTT.

In its sample, this clonotype was seen many times. The chain joins TRBV3-1 to TRBJ2-7; the D is unclear. CDR3 length: 14 residues. The germline gives CDR1 LGHDT, CDR2 YNNKEL (reference sequence). The V gene lost 6 bases and the J gene lost 5 bases, with 17 bases spanning the gap. CDR3 region: CASSLLSNRDEQYF. CDR3 nucleotides: TGTGCCAGCAGTTTACTGTCGAATAGGGACGAGCAGTACTTC.

There are many counts of this clonotype. The gene calls are TRBV7-9 and TRBJ1-2; 7 nucleotides agree with TRBD1. V shed 11 bases and J 4 bases; nucleotides not matched to a gene: 13. The germline gives CDR1 SEHNR, CDR2 FQNEAQ (reference sequence). The CDR3 runs 14 residues. As DNA, the CDR3 is TGTGCCTGCACGTTAGCAGGGGGAACCTATGGCTACACCTTC. Its protein product is CACTLAGGTYGYTF.

This clonotype was counted ten times or more. The chain couples TRBV27 to TRBJ2-7; no firm D call. The CDR3 spans 13 residues. Trimming stripped 1 base from V and 5 bases from J, with 9 bases between. The germline V gene has CDR1 MNHEY and CDR2 SMNVEV (reference sequence). CDR3 protein: CASSLWTHDEQYF. Written as DNA, the CDR3 is TGTGCCAGCAGTTTATGGACCCATGACGAGCAGTACTTC.